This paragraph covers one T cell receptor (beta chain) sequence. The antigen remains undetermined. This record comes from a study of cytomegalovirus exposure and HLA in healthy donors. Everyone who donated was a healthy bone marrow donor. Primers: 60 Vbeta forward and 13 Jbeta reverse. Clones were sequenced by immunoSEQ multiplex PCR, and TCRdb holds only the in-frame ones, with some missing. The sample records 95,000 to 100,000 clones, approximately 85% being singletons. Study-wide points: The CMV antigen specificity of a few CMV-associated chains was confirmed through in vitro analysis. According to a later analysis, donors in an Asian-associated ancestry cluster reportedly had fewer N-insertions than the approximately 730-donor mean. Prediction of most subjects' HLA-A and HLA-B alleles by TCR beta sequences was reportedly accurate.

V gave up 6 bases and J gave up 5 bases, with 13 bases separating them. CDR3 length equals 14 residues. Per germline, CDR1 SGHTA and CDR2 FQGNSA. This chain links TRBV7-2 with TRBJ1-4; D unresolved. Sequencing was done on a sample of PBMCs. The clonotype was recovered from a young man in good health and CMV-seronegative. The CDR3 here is CASSLGGLNEKLFF. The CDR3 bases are TGTGCCAGCAGTTTGGGCGGACTGAATGAAAAACTGTTTTTT.